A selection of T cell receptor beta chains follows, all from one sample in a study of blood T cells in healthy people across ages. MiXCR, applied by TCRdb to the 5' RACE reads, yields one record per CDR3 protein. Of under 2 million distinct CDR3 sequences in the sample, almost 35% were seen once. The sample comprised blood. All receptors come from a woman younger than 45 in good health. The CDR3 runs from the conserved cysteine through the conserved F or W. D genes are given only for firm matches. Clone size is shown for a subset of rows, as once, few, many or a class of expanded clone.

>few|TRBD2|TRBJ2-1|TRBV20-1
TGCAGTGCTGAAGGAAGTAACCTAGCGGGAGGCTCCTACAATGAGCAGTTCTTC
CSAEGSNLAGGSYNEQFF
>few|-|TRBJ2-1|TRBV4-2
TGTGCCAGCAGCCAAGGGTCGGGGAGAACCTACAATGAGCAGTTCTTC
CASSQGSGRTYNEQFF
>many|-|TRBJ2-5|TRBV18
TGTGCCAGCTCACCGTCCACTAGTGTCGAGACCCAGTACTTC
CASSPSTSVETQYF
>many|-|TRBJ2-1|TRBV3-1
TGTGCCAGCAGTGGTATAGTGTACAATGAGCAGTTCTTC
CASSGIVYNEQFF
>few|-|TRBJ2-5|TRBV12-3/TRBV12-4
TGTGCCAGCAGTTTGAGGGGGGGGGCGGGTGAGGAGACCCAGTACTTC
CASSLRGGAGEETQYF
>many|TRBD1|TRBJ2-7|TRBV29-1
TGCAGCGTAGGGGACAGGGCCACCTACGAGCAGTACTTC
CSVGDRATYEQYF
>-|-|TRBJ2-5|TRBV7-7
TGTGCCAGCAGCCCCATGACAGTCAAAGAGACCCAGTACTTC
CASSPMTVKETQYF
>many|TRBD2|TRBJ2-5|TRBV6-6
TGTGCCAGCGGGGCCGTTGAACTAGCGGTCCAAGAGACCCAGTACTTC
CASGAVELAVQETQYF
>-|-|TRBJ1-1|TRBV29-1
TGCGGCTCACTGGGCGGGGGATTAGATAAGGCTTTCTTT
CGSLGGGLDKAFF
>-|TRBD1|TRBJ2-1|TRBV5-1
TGCGCCAGCAGCCAGGGACAGGGGTTTTTCGGCGATGAGCAGTTCTTC
CASSQGQGFFGDEQFF
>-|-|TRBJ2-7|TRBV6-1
TGTGCCACGGGACTTATCTCCTACGAGCAGTACTTC
CATGLISYEQYF